The rows below give T cell receptor beta chains drawn from one sample of a study of blood T cell repertoires in COVID-19. The data were produced by immunoSEQ multiplex PCR, yet TCRdb's version contains in-frame clones alone and is incomplete. The sample comprises around 60,000 clones, approximately 75% of which are singletons, and more than 12% rests with the top ten. Sequencing was carried out using peripheral blood. The receptors originated from an older man with acute or convalescent COVID-19. The CDR3 runs from the conserved cysteine through the conserved F or W. Each record gives: V gene, D gene, J gene, clone size, CDR3 DNA, CDR3 protein. The D gene is left open where the match is weak. For some rows the clone size is stated as once, few or many, or as a class when expanded; others skip it.

TRBV7-2	TRBD2	TRBJ2-5	.	TGTGCCAGCAGCCTGAAACTAACTAGCGGGTACCGGGAGACCCAGTACTTC	CASSLKLTSGYRETQYF
TRBV30	.	TRBJ2-1	once	TGTGCCTGGGGGCCCAACGGCAATGAGCAGTTCTTC	CAWGPNGNEQFF
TRBV29-1	TRBD2	TRBJ2-3	.	TGCAGCGTTGACCCGGAGCGGGGGGCCACAGATACGCAGTATTTT	CSVDPERGATDTQYF
TRBV5-8	.	TRBJ2-7	.	TGTGCCAGCAGCTTTGGGCAGGGGACGGGGCCCTACGAGCAGTACTTC	CASSFGQGTGPYEQYF
TRBV6-9	.	TRBJ2-2	.	TGTGCCAGCAGTTGGGGGGACTACACCGGGGAGCTGTTTTTT	CASSWGDYTGELFF
TRBV5-6	.	TRBJ1-2	many	TGTGCCAGCAGCTCTCTGGACATAACCTTC	CASSSLDITF
TRBV14	TRBD1	TRBJ2-1	.	TGTGCCAGCAGCTGGCGACAGGGCGGGGAGCAGTTCTTC	CASSWRQGGEQFF
TRBV5-1	.	TRBJ2-5	.	TGCGCCAGCAGCTTGGGACTCGGCCTCCAAGAGACCCAGTACTTC	CASSLGLGLQETQYF
TRBV5-1	.	TRBJ1-2	.	TGCGCCAGCAGCTTGGACAGGGCTCGCTACACCTTC	CASSLDRARYTF
TRBV18	TRBD1	TRBJ1-1	.	TGTGCCAGCTCAGAGGACAGGGTCACTGAAGCTTTCTTT	CASSEDRVTEAFF
TRBV12-3/TRBV12-4	TRBD1	TRBJ1-2	.	TGTGCCAGCAGTTCCCGGGACAGTAGTGGCTACACCTTC	CASSSRDSSGYTF
TRBV5-1	.	TRBJ1-1	once	TGCGCCAGCAGCACCCAGGGGCACCAGAACACTGAAGCTTTCTTT	CASSTQGHQNTEAFF
TRBV19	TRBD2	TRBJ2-1	.	TGTGCCAGTAGTGAGGGACTAGCGGGGGCAAATGAGCAGTTCTTC	CASSEGLAGANEQFF
TRBV11-2	.	TRBJ1-1	.	TGTGCCAGCAGGGGGCAGCGCTTCTACACTGAAGCTTTCTTT	CASRGQRFYTEAFF
TRBV7-9	.	TRBJ1-6	.	TGTGCCAGCAGCTTAGGGACAGTTAATTCACCCCTCCACTTT	CASSLGTVNSPLHF
TRBV14	.	TRBJ1-2	.	TGTGCCAGCAGCCAACAGGGATTTGGTGGCTACACCTTC	CASSQQGFGGYTF
TRBV18	.	TRBJ2-7	.	TGTGCCAGCTCACCACAGGGGCCCGAGCAGTACTTC	CASSPQGPEQYF
TRBV9	.	TRBJ1-2	.	TGTGCCAGCAGCGCAAGAGACAGGCTCTATGGCTACACCTTC	CASSARDRLYGYTF
TRBV6-2/TRBV6-3	.	TRBJ2-7	.	TGTGCCAGCAGTTTAGGGGCCTACGAGCAGTACTTC	CASSLGAYEQYF
TRBV10-3	.	TRBJ2-7	.	TGTGCCATCAAGGGGGTTCTGGGGGCCTACGAGCAGTACTTC	CAIKGVLGAYEQYF